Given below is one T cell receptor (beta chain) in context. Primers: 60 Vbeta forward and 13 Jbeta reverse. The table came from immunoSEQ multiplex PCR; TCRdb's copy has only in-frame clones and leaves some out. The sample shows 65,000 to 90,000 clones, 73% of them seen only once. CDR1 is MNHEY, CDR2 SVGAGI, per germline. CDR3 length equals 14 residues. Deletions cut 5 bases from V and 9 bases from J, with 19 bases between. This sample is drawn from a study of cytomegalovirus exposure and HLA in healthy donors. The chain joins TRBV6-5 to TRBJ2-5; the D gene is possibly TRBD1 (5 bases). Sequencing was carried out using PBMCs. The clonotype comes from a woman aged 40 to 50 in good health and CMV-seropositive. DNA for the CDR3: TGTGCCAGCAGTCCTTTAAGACAGAGCCGCGCCCAGTACTTC. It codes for CASSPLRQSRAQYF.